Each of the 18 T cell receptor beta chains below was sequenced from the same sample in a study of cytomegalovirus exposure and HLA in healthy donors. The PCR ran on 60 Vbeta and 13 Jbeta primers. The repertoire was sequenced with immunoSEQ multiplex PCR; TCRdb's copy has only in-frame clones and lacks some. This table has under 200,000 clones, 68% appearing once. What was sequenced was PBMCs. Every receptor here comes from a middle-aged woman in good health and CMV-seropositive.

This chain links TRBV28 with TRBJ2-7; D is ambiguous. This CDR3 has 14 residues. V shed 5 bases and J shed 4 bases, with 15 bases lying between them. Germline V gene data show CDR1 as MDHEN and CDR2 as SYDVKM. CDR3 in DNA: TGTGCCAGCAGTCCCAACCTCCTGGCTTACGAGCAGTACTTC. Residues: CASSPNLLAYEQYF.

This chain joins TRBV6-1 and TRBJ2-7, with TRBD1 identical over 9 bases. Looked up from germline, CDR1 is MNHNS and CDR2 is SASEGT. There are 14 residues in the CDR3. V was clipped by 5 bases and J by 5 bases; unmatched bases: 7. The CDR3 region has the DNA TGTGCCAGCAGTAATCCGGGACAGGGAAACGAGCAGTACTTC. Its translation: CASSNPGQGNEQYF.

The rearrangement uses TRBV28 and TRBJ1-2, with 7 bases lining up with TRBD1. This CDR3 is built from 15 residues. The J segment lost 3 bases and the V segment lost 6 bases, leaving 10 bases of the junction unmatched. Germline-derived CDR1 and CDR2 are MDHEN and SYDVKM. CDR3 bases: TGTGCCAGCAGCGAACCCGGGACAGTTTACTATGGCTACACCTTC. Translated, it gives CASSEPGTVYYGYTF.

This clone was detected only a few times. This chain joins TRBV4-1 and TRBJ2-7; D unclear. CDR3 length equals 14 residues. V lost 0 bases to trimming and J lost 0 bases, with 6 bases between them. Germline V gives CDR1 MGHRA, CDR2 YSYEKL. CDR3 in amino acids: CASSQDYTSYEQYF. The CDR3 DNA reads TGCGCCAGCAGCCAAGATTACACCTCCTACGAGCAGTACTTC.

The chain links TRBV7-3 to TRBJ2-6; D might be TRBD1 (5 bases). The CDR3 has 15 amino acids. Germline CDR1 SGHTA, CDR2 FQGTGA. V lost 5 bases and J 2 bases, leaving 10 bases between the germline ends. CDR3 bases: TGTGCCAGCAGCCGAGACAGAACTGGGGCCAACGTCCTGACTTTC. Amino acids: CASSRDRTGANVLTF.

The CDR3 DNA follows: TGTGCCAGCTTGCCAGGGGGGAGCACAGATACGCAGTATTTT. Its translation is CASLPGGSTDTQYF. The V call is TRBV28, the J call TRBJ2-3; a possible D gene is TRBD1 (7 bases). Trimming shortened V by 8 bases and J by 0 bases, and 12 bases separated the two germline ends. This CDR3 has 14 amino acids. The germline V gene has CDR1 MDHEN and CDR2 SYDVKM.

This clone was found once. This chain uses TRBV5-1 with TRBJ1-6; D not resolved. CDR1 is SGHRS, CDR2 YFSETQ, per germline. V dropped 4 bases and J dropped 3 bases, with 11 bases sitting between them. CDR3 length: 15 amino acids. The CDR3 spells CASSRGRGYNSPLHF. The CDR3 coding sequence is TGCGCCAGCAGCCGGGGTCGGGGCTATAATTCACCCCTCCACTTT.

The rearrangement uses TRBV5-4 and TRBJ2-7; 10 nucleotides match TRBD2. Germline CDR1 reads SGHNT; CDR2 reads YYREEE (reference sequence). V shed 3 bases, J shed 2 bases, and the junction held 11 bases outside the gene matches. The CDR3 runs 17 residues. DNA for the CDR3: TGTGCCAGCAGCTCTGCGGTTAGCGGGGGGCTACCCTACGAGCAGTACTTC. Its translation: CASSSAVSGGLPYEQYF.

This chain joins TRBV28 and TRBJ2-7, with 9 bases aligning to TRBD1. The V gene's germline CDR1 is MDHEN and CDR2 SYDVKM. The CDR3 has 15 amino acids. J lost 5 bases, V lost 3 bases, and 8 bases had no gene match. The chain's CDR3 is CASSFAGDRDDEQYF. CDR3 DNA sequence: TGTGCCAGCAGTTTCGCGGGGGACAGGGACGACGAGCAGTACTTC.

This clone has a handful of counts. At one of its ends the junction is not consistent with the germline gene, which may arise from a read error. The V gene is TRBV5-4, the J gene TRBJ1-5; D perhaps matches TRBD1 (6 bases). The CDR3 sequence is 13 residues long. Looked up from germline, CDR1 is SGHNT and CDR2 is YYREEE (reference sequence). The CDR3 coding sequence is TGTGCCAGCAGCTTGGAGGGCGGACAGCCCCAGAATTTT. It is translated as CASSLEGGQPQNF. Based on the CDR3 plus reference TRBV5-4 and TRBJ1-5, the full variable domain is ETGVTQSPTHLIKTRGQQVTLRCSSQSGHNTVSWYQQALGQGPQFIFQYYREEENGRGNFPPRFSGLQFPNYSSELNVNALELDDSALYLCASSLEGGQPQNFGDGTRLSIL.

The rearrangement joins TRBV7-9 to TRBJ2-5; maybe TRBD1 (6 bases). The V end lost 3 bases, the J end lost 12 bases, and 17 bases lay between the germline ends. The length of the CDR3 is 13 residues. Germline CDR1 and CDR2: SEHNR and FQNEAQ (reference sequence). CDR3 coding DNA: TGTGCCAGCAGCTTGGGCTCAGGGGATCCGGAGTACTTC. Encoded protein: CASSLGSGDPEYF.

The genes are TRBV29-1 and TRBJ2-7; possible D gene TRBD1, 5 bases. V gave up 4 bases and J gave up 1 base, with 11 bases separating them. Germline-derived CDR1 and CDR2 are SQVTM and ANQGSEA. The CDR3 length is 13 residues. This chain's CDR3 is CSVGIGESYEQYF. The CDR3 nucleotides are TGCAGCGTTGGGATAGGGGAATCCTACGAGCAGTACTTC.

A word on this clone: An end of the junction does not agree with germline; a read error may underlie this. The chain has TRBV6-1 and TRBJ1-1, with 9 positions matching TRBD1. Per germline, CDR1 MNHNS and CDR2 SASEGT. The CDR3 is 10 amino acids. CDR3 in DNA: TGTGCCAGCAGGGCGGGTGGGACAGGGTTT. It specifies CASRAGGTGF.

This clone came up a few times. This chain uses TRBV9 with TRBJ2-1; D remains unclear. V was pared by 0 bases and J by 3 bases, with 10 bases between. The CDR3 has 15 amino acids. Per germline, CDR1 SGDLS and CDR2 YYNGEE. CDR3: CASSVGLTVYNEQFF. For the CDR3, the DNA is TGTGCCAGCAGCGTAGGACTGACTGTCTACAATGAGCAGTTCTTC.

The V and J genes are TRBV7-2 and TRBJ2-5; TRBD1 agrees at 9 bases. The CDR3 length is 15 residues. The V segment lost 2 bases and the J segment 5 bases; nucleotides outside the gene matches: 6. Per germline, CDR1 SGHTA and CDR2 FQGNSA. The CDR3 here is CASSLRTGVRETQYF. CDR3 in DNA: TGTGCCAGCAGCTTAAGGACAGGGGTTCGGGAGACCCAGTACTTC.

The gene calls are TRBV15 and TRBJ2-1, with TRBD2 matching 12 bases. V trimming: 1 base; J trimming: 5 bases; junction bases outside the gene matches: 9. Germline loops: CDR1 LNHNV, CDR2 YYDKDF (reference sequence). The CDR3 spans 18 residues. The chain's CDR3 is CATSRGYGTSGSHNEQFF. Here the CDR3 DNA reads TGTGCCACCAGCAGAGGCTATGGGACTAGCGGGTCCCACAATGAGCAGTTCTTC.

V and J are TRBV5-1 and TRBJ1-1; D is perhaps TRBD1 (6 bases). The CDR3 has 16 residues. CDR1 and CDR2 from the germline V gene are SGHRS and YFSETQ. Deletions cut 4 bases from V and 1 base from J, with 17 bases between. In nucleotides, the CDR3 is TGCGCCAGCAGCCTTGCAGGGGCAGGATCGAACACTGAAGCTTTCTTT. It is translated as CASSLAGAGSNTEAFF.

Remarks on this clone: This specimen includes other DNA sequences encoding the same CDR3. CDR3 region: CASREASMNTEAFF. As DNA, the CDR3 is TGCGCCAGCAGGGAGGCGAGTATGAACACTGAAGCTTTCTTT. The chain recombines TRBV5-1 with TRBJ1-1, with D unresolved. The CDR3 has 14 amino acids. With 5 bases removed from V and 0 bases from J, the gap between germline ends came to 11 bases. Germline loops: CDR1 SGHRS, CDR2 YFSETQ.